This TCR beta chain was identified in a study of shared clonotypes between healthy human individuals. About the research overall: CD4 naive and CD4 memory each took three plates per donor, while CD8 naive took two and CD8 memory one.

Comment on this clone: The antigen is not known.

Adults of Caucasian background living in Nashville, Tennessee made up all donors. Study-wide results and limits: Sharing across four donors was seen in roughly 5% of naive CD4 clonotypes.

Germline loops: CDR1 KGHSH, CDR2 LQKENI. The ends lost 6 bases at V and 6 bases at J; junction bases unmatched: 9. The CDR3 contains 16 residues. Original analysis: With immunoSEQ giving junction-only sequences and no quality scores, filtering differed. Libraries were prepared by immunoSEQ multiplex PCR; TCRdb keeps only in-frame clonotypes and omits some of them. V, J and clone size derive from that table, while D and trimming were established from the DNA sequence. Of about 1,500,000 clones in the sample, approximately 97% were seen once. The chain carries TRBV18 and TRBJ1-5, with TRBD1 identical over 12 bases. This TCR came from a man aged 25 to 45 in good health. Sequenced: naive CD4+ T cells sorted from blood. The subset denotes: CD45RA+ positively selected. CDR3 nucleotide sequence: TGTGCCAGCTCGAGGGGACAGGGGGCGCGCGGTCAGCCCCAGCATTTT. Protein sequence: CASSRGQGARGQPQHF.